This T cell receptor beta chain was identified in a study of blood T cell repertoires in COVID-19. Measured with immunoSEQ multiplex PCR; TCRdb has only the in-frame clones, and not every one. The sample records roughly 120,000 clones, approximately 81% being singletons. The germline CDR1 and CDR2 sequences are SGHTA and FQGNSA. V gave up 5 bases and J gave up 2 bases; unmatched junction bases: 6. The CDR3 has 15 amino acids. This clone was seen a handful of times. Sequencing was carried out using peripheral blood. This chain uses TRBV7-2 with TRBJ1-3, with TRBD1 identical over 7 bases. The clonotype was recovered from a man at least 80 years old with COVID-19, enrolled during active disease. In nucleotides, the CDR3 is TGTGCCAGCAGCCCGGATACAGGGGCTGGAAACACCATATATTTT. Translation gives CASSPDTGAGNTIYF.